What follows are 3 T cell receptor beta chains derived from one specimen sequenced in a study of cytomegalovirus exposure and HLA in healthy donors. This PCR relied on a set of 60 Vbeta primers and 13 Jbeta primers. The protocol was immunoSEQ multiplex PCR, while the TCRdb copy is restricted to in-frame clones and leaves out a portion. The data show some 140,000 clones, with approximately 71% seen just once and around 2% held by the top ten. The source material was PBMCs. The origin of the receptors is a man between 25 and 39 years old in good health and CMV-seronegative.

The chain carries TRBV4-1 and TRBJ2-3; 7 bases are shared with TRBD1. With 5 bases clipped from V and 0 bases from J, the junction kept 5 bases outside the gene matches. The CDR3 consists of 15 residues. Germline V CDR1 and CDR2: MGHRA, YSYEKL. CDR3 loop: CASSSGTASTDTQYF. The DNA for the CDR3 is TGCGCCAGCAGCTCCGGGACAGCTAGCACAGATACGCAGTATTTT.

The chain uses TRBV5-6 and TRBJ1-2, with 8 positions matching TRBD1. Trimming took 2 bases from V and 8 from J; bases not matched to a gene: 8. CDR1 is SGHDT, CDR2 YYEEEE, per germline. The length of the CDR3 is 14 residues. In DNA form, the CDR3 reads TGTGCCAGCAGCTTCGCAGGGGGCGCGGGGGGCTACACCTTC. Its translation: CASSFAGGAGGYTF.

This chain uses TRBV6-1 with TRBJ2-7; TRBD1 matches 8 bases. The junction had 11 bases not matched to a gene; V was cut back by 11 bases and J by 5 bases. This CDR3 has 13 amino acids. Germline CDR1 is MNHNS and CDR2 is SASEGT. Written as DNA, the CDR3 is TGTGCCCCGGGGGCAGGGGGCCTCGACGAGCAGTACTTC. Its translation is CAPGAGGLDEQYF.